This paragraph covers one T cell receptor (beta chain) sequence. This sample is drawn from a study of T cell changes during pregnancy in multiple sclerosis. Sequencing used immunoSEQ multiplex PCR; TCRdb keeps in-frame clones, though not all of them. The sample consists of around 100,000 clones, more than 85% of them appearing once. The CDR3 is 15 residues long. The V gene end was trimmed by 6 bases and the J gene end by 5 bases; junction bases not matched to a gene: 5. The germline V gene has CDR1 MDHEN and CDR2 SYDVKM. Material: peripheral blood, obtained in the third trimester of pregnancy. The TCR originated in a female donor with multiple sclerosis, enrolled in a pregnancy study. The genes are TRBV28 and TRBJ1-4, with TRBD1 matching over 11 bases. CDR3 nucleotides: TGTGCCAGCAGCCAAGGACAGGGGGCAAATGAAAAACTGTTTTTT. It translates to CASSQGQGANEKLFF.